Listed here are 29 T cell receptor beta chains from one sample, sequenced in a study of OX40 agonist ivuxolimab in advanced cancers. The method was immunoSEQ multiplex PCR; TCRdb's version includes in-frame clones alone and lacks a portion of them. This sample has 37,000 or so clones, with 82% found just once. This material consisted of CD4+ or CD8+ T cells sorted from blood, taken in a trial of the OX40 agonist ivuxolimab. These receptors all come from an adult with an advanced solid tumor such as melanoma, head and neck, liver or kidney cancer.

This clone was picked up one time. This chain connects TRBV5-1 to TRBJ1-2; 9 bases match TRBD1. V shed 5 bases and J 5 bases; nucleotides not matched to a gene: 10. Germline V gene lookup returns CDR1 SGHRS and CDR2 YFSETQ. This CDR3 spans 15 amino acids. The CDR3 reads CASSQTGTGLYGYTF. The CDR3 DNA is TGCGCCAGCAGTCAGACCGGGACAGGGCTTTATGGCTACACCTTC.

The V and J genes are TRBV7-2 and TRBJ1-4, with D possibly matching TRBD1 (5 bases). Germline values: CDR1 SGHTA, CDR2 FQGNSA. Trimming stripped 2 bases from V and 7 bases from J, with 14 bases between. The CDR3 totals 15 residues. CDR3 nucleotides: TGTGCCAGCAGCTTAAGCCAGGGAGGAAGTGAAAAACTGTTTTTT. This codes for CASSLSQGGSEKLFF. Full variable domain (outside the CDR3, taken from reference TRBV7-2 and TRBJ1-4): GAGVSQSPSNKVTEKGKDVELRCDPISGHTALYWYRQSLGQGLEFLIYFQGNSAPDKSGLPSDRFSAERTGGSVSTLTIQRTQQEDSAVYLCASSLSQGGSEKLFFGSGTQLSVL.

This clone was seen a few times. The V gene is TRBV10-3, the J gene TRBJ1-4; D remains unclear. This CDR3 spans 13 amino acids. Per the germline V gene, CDR1 is ENHRY and CDR2 is SYGVKD. With 3 bases removed from V and 1 base from J, the gap between germline ends came to 3 bases. The CDR3 coding sequence is TGTGCCATCAGTGATGTAACTAATGAAAAACTGTTTTTT. Translated, it gives CAISDVTNEKLFF.

For the CDR3, the DNA is TGCGCCAGCAGCTTGGAGGGATTGGGAGGTGAAGCTTTCTTT. Translating gives CASSLEGLGGEAFF. The chain is built from TRBV5-1 and TRBJ1-1, with D unresolved. Germline V gene sequence: CDR1 SGHRS, CDR2 YFSETQ. The CDR3 runs to 14 residues. V gave up 0 bases and J gave up 7 bases, with 13 bases separating them.

This sequence joins TRBV21-1 and TRBJ2-3; the DNA was not used to check the table's D call, TRBD2. TRBV21-1 is described as a pseudogene. The length of the CDR3 is 16 residues. The CDR3 protein is CASSFAMPTSTDTQYF. The CDR3 nucleotides are TGTGCCAGCAGTTTTGCAATGCCGACTAGCACAGATACGCAGTATTTT.

This clone has only a few counts. The rearrangement uses TRBV5-1 and TRBJ1-6, with 9 positions matching TRBD1. Germline trimming cut 7 bases from V and 8 bases from J; bases unmatched to any gene: 4. CDR1 is SGHRS and CDR2 is YFSETQ in the germline V gene. The CDR3 runs to 13 residues. CDR3: CASRQGGDSPLHF. In DNA, the CDR3 is TGCGCCAGCCGACAGGGGGGGGATTCACCCCTCCACTTT. The variable domain in full, completed from reference TRBV5-1 and TRBJ1-6, reads KAGVTQTPRYLIKTRGQQVTLSCSPISGHRSVSWYQQTPGQGLQFLFEYFSETQRNKGNFPGRFSGRQFSNSRSEMNVSTLELGDSALYLCASRQGGDSPLHFGNGTRLTVT.

The genes are TRBV6-6 and TRBJ2-5; D ambiguous. CDR1 is MNHNY, CDR2 SVGAGI, per germline (reference sequence). V was shortened by 4 bases and J by 4 bases, with 16 bases between the two germline ends. The CDR3 contains 15 residues. This CDR3 reads CASSSLKAGAETQYF. DNA for the CDR3: TGTGCCAGCAGTTCCCTCAAGGCCGGAGCAGAGACCCAGTACTTC.

The chain couples TRBV10-3 to TRBJ1-3; D call uncertain. This CDR3 region has 12 residues. The germline CDR1 and CDR2 sequences are ENHRY and SYGVKD. Trimming shortened V by 6 bases and J by 8 bases, and 11 bases separated the two germline ends. CDR3 in amino acids: CAIRNEGYTIYF. For the CDR3, the DNA is TGTGCCATCAGGAACGAGGGTTACACCATATATTTT.

The rearrangement uses TRBV6-5 and TRBJ1-2; the D gene is possibly TRBD1 (5 bases). This CDR3 comprises 13 residues. Looked up from germline, CDR1 is MNHEY and CDR2 is SVGAGI. Trimming took off 3 bases at V and 4 bases at J, with 9 bases between the two ends. The CDR3 here is CASSYDSSYGYTF. CDR3 bases: TGTGCCAGCAGTTATGACAGCTCCTATGGCTACACCTTC.

The chain employs TRBV6-6 and TRBJ1-2; 7 bases agree with TRBD1. CDR3 length: 13 residues. Germline V gives CDR1 MNHNY, CDR2 SVGAGI (reference sequence). The junction had 8 bases not matched to a gene; V was cut back by 6 bases and J by 7 bases. The CDR3 loop reads CASSPTGASGYTF. The DNA of the CDR3 is TGTGCCAGCAGCCCTACAGGGGCGAGTGGCTACACCTTC.

The chain has TRBV6-5 and TRBJ1-1; no definite D call. Germline V gives CDR1 MNHEY, CDR2 SVGAGI. The CDR3 loop spans 14 amino acids. V gave up 4 bases and J gave up 5 bases, with 14 bases separating them. For the CDR3, the DNA is TGTGCCAGCAGTTTCGGTCTGATGGAAACTGAAGCTTTCTTT. Its protein is CASSFGLMETEAFF.

This clone appeared once. V usage is TRBV7-2 and J usage is TRBJ2-1; 7 bases agree with TRBD2. Germline V gene lookup returns CDR1 SGHTA and CDR2 FQGNSA. The CDR3 loop spans 12 amino acids. The trim removed 3 bases at V and 15 bases at J, leaving 8 bases unmatched. The CDR3, as DNA: TGTGCCAGCAGCTTCTTAGCGGGCTGGCCGTTCTTC. Amino acids: CASSFLAGWPFF.

This clone was found a few times. The chain carries TRBV27 and TRBJ2-2; 7 bases are a match to TRBD1. The germline V gene encodes CDR1 MNHEY and CDR2 SMNVEV (reference sequence). Losses at the gene ends were 5 bases for V and 2 bases for J; bases not matched to a gene: 8. The CDR3 sequence is 16 residues long. The CDR3 DNA is TGTGCCAGCAGTAGTCGACAGGGCGTCAACACCGGGGAGCTGTTTTTT. Encoded protein: CASSSRQGVNTGELFF.

The chain links TRBV5-1 to TRBJ2-7; 9 nucleotides agree with TRBD1. Trimming removed 0 bases from V and 3 bases from J; junction bases left unmatched: 4. The CDR3 is 15 amino acids. Germline lookup yields CDR1 SGHRS and CDR2 YFSETQ. The CDR3 protein is CASSLGGQGVYEQYF. CDR3 nucleotides: TGCGCCAGCAGCTTGGGGGGACAGGGCGTCTACGAGCAGTACTTC.

The V gene is TRBV19, the J gene TRBJ2-1; a possible D gene is TRBD2 (6 bases). CDR3 length: 16 residues. Germline V CDR1 and CDR2: LNHDA, SQIVND (reference sequence). With 6 bases removed from V and 3 bases from J, the gap between germline ends came to 18 bases. The CDR3 bases are TGTGCCAGTAGACTCCATGGAAGGCGGGGCTACAATGAGCAGTTCTTC. Its translation: CASRLHGRRGYNEQFF.

This sequence joins TRBV5-4 and TRBJ1-2; D unclear. This CDR3 region has 13 residues. The V end lost 3 bases, the J end lost 6 bases, and 12 bases lay between the germline ends. Looked up from germline, CDR1 is SGHNT and CDR2 is YYREEE (reference sequence). CDR3 amino acids: CASSSPDGDGYTF. In DNA form, the CDR3 reads TGTGCCAGCAGCTCCCCGGACGGAGATGGCTACACCTTC.

The chain joins TRBV5-4 to TRBJ2-5, with TRBD2 matching 7 bases. The CDR3 runs 16 residues. Germline V gene data show CDR1 as SGHNT and CDR2 as YYREEE (reference sequence). The V gene end was trimmed by 4 bases and the J gene end by 4 bases; junction bases not matched to a gene: 13. CDR3 bases: TGTGCCAGCAGCCCCTCCGAAGCGGGGCTACGAGAGACCCAGTACTTC. Amino acids: CASSPSEAGLRETQYF.

The chain has TRBV6-6 and TRBJ1-2; D is unresolved. The CDR3 has 13 residues. Germline V lookup: CDR1 MNHNY, CDR2 SVGAGI (reference sequence). V was cut by 4 bases and J by 6 bases, with 12 bases left in between. CDR3 DNA: TGTGCCAGCAGTTTGGCGGGGTTGGATGGCTACACCTTC. Translating it yields CASSLAGLDGYTF.

This clone was observed a single time. V and J are TRBV11-2 and TRBJ2-5; 10 nucleotides match TRBD2. There are 19 residues in the CDR3. Germline trimming cut 5 bases from V and 3 bases from J; bases unmatched to any gene: 18. CDR1 and CDR2 from the germline V gene are SGHAT and FQNNGV. CDR3 protein: CASSRLHTLSGGAKETQYF. The CDR3 DNA reads TGTGCCAGCAGCCGACTCCATACGTTAAGCGGGGGGGCAAAAGAGACCCAGTACTTC.

V gene TRBV30 combines with J gene TRBJ2-2; the match to TRBD1 covers 12 bases. Germline CDR1 reads GTSNPN; CDR2 reads SVGIG (reference sequence). The trim removed 8 bases at V and 5 bases at J, leaving 6 bases unmatched. This CDR3 comprises 14 residues. As DNA, the CDR3 is TGTGCCCGGGGACAGGGGGCTCGGACCGGGGAGCTGTTTTTT. Translating it yields CARGQGARTGELFF.

V usage is TRBV7-2 and J usage is TRBJ2-5; D is undetermined. Germline V gives CDR1 SGHTA, CDR2 FQGNSA. Trimming took 5 bases from V and 5 from J, leaving 9 bases between them. There are 12 residues in the CDR3. The CDR3 reads CASSRPWETQYF. In DNA form, the CDR3 reads TGTGCCAGCAGCCGGCCTTGGGAGACCCAGTACTTC. The entire variable domain, with the rest obtained from reference TRBV7-2 and TRBJ2-5, is as follows: GAGVSQSPSNKVTEKGKDVELRCDPISGHTALYWYRQSLGQGLEFLIYFQGNSAPDKSGLPSDRFSAERTGGSVSTLTIQRTQQEDSAVYLCASSRPWETQYFGPGTRLLVL.

As to this clone: The junction differs from germline at one of its ends, possibly a read error. Different DNA sequences within this sample yield the same CDR3. This chain connects TRBV7-7 to TRBJ1-1; D gene ambiguous. The CDR3 consists of 13 residues. CDR1 SSHAT and CDR2 FNYEAQ come from the germline V gene (reference sequence). DNA for the CDR3: TGTGCTAGCAGCTTATCAGAGAACACTGAAGCTTTCTTT. Protein product: CASSLSENTEAFF. The full variable domain, completed using reference TRBV7-7 and TRBJ1-1, is GAGVSQSPRYKVTKRGQDVTLRCDPISSHATLYWYQQALGQGPEFLTYFNYEAQPDKSGLPSDRFSAERPEGSISTLTIQRTEQRDSAMYRCASSLSENTEAFFGQGTRLTVV.

V and J are TRBV18 and TRBJ2-3; TRBD2 is a possible D gene (6 bases). V dropped 4 bases and J dropped 0 bases, with 14 bases sitting between them. The CDR3 spans 16 residues. Germline V gene data show CDR1 as KGHSH and CDR2 as LQKENI. DNA for the CDR3: TGTGCCAGCTCACGCGCTCCGGGACTTAGCACAGATACGCAGTATTTT. It is translated as CASSRAPGLSTDTQYF.

The gene calls are TRBV19 and TRBJ2-7; 8 bases agree with TRBD1. CDR1 is LNHDA and CDR2 is SQIVND in the germline V gene (reference sequence). The V gene end was trimmed by 5 bases and the J gene end by 2 bases; junction bases not matched to a gene: 11. The CDR3 extends over 16 amino acids. CDR3 sequence: CASSEGPGQVTYEQYF. CDR3 in DNA: TGTGCCAGTAGTGAGGGTCCGGGACAGGTTACCTACGAGCAGTACTTC.

The chain uses TRBV5-1 and TRBJ2-7; D unclear. There are 15 residues in the CDR3. The germline gives CDR1 SGHRS, CDR2 YFSETQ. Trimming left V 0 bases short and J 3 bases short, with 13 bases between. The CDR3: CASSLASVGIYEQYF. The CDR3 nucleotides read TGCGCCAGCAGCTTGGCCAGCGTGGGTATCTACGAGCAGTACTTC.

The chain employs TRBV7-9 and TRBJ2-3; a possible D gene is TRBD2 (5 bases). The ends were cut back, 6 bases at V and 2 bases at J, with 12 bases in the middle. The CDR3 spans 14 residues. In germline, CDR1 is SEHNR, CDR2 FQNEAQ (reference sequence). Written as DNA, the CDR3 is TGTGCCAGCAGACCTGGACTGGACACAGATACGCAGTATTTT. The encoded protein is CASRPGLDTDTQYF.

J is TRBJ1-4 and V is TRBV4-3; a possible D gene is TRBD1 (5 bases). Germline CDR1 LGHNA, CDR2 YSLEER. The length of the CDR3 is 14 residues. The germline V and J ends were trimmed by 1 base and 6 bases, with 9 bases remaining between them. The DNA for the CDR3 is TGCGCCAGCAGCCAAGGCGGGGGTTATGAAAAACTGTTTTTT. It is translated as CASSQGGGYEKLFF.

This clone was detected once. The chain combines TRBV27 with TRBJ1-1; 7 positions agree with TRBD1. This CDR3 region has 15 residues. J lost 0 bases, V lost 5 bases, and 6 bases had no gene match. Germline lookup yields CDR1 MNHEY and CDR2 SMNVEV (reference sequence). This CDR3 reads CASSPWGQMNTEAFF. CDR3 DNA sequence: TGTGCCAGCAGTCCGTGGGGACAGATGAACACTGAAGCTTTCTTT.

The chain has TRBV2 and TRBJ1-1, with TRBD1 matching 10 bases. Germline lookup yields CDR1 SNHLY and CDR2 FYNNEI. CDR3 length equals 13 residues. The V and J ends lost 7 bases and 7 bases, in that order; junction bases with no gene match: 6. CDR3 bases: TGTGCCAGCACCCTTGGACAGGGGGATGAAGCTTTCTTT. Its translation is CASTLGQGDEAFF.